This T cell receptor beta chain was sequenced during a study of neurological immune-mediated disorders. PBMCs numbering 2 million and stored at -80 C yielded the unsorted libraries. TCRdb re-called the 5' RACE reads through MiXCR, storing one row per CDR3 protein. The sample has 27,000 or so distinct CDR3 sequences, more than 20% seen once. This clonotype has a count of ten or more. Trimming cost V 5 bases and J 6 bases; bases outside gene matches: 12. The germline CDR1 and CDR2 sequences are SEHNR and FQNEAQ (reference sequence). This CDR3 contains 15 residues. The chain has TRBV7-9 and TRBJ2-7, with 8 bases lining up with TRBD1. Sequencing was performed on PBMCs. The receptor was isolated from a woman aged 55-75 years in good health. CDR3 nucleotide sequence: TGTGCCAGCAGCCCAACCGACAGGGGCGGCGTCGAGCAGTACTTC. Its translation is CASSPTDRGGVEQYF.